This T cell receptor (beta chain) was identified in a study of T-cell memory formation after mild COVID-19. The overall study: The study found TCR clusters largely donor specific.

Barcoded TCR alpha and TCR beta cDNA libraries with UMIs came from 5'RACE using constant-segment primers. TCRdb used MiXCR to reprocess the 5' RACE reads, holding one entry per CDR3 protein. The sample lists fewer than 95,000 distinct CDR3 sequences, about 15% occurring once. This CDR3 has 14 residues. Trimming stripped 10 bases from V and 0 bases from J, with 10 bases between. CDR1 is ENHRY and CDR2 is SYGVKD in the germline V gene. This clonotype has a handful of counts. Its antigen is undetermined. Study-level results: Detection of some responders pre-infection suggested pre-existing cross-reactive memory T cells participated. Contracting clones from day 15 to 85 showed balanced CD4/CD8; later expanders favored CD4+.

This sequence was found in a young man who had mild COVID-19 (a few samples of this study predate the infection). Cell type and time point are not known. Sequenced material: PBMCs or a T cell subset sorted from them (not recorded which). The J gene is TRBJ1-6, the V gene TRBV10-3, with a tentative D call TRBD1 (5 bases). Here the CDR3 DNA reads TGTGCCACCGCCGGGGGCTCCTATAATTCACCCCTCCACTTT. Amino acid sequence: CATAGGSYNSPLHF.